This T cell receptor beta chain was recovered during a study of blood T cell repertoires in COVID-19. About the study: COVID-19 samples, acute and convalescent, were from the United States, Italy and Spain. T cells, B-cell-depleted T cells, or PBMCs provided the cDNA or gDNA that served as material.

Methods used by the authors: The authors estimated nucleated cell counts from reference gene primer amplification. Only in-frame clones appear in the TCRdb table, and some are missing; sequencing was by immunoSEQ multiplex PCR. The V and J calls and clone size are taken from that table; D and trimming were inferred from the DNA. The table shows about 200,000 clones, with about 80% occurring only once. J gave up 2 bases and V 4 bases, and 5 bases lay outside the gene matches. CDR1 and CDR2 from the germline V gene are MNHNS and SASEGT. The CDR3 length is 16 residues. The rearrangement links TRBV6-1 to TRBJ2-1, with 10 bases lining up with TRBD2. The sequence was obtained from a human donor with acute or convalescent COVID-19. The donor label of this sample is uncertain. The sequenced sample was peripheral blood. The CDR3 region has the DNA TGTGCCAGCAGTGGAAAAGCGGGAGGGACCTACAATGAGCAGTTCTTC. It codes for CASSGKAGGTYNEQFF.